One and the same sample provided the 21 T cell receptor beta chains below, sequenced in a study of shared clonotypes between healthy human individuals. This table comes from immunoSEQ multiplex PCR, and its TCRdb copy is limited to in-frame clones, with some not included. This table has approximately 2.1 million clones, 93% appearing once. Sequencing was done on a sample of naive CD4+ T cells from PBMCs. Subset in this sample: CD45RA+ positively selected. These receptor sequences come from a man younger than 35 in good health. Some clones in this sample may be carry-over from other donors' samples.

J is TRBJ2-2 and V is TRBV9; 9 nucleotides agree with TRBD2. Germline CDR1 is SGDLS and CDR2 is YYNGEE. Germline trimming cut 1 base from V and 0 bases from J; bases unmatched to any gene: 1. The CDR3 contains 16 residues. In nucleotides, the CDR3 is TGTGCCAGCAGCGTACTAGCGGGAACGAACACCGGGGAGCTGTTTTTT. Protein: CASSVLAGTNTGELFF.

The chain links TRBV5-1 to TRBJ1-1; a weak D match, TRBD1 (5 bases). Trimming took off 4 bases at V and 5 bases at J, with 21 bases between the two ends. The CDR3 totals 16 residues. CDR1 SGHRS and CDR2 YFSETQ come from the germline V gene. The CDR3 nucleotides read TGCGCCAGCAGCAGTCGCCGGGACTCCCCCAAGACTGAAGCTTTCTTT. It specifies CASSSRRDSPKTEAFF.

The chain joins TRBV10-1 to TRBJ2-5; 9 nucleotides match TRBD2. The CDR3 length is 21 residues. With V trimmed by 6 bases and J by 4 bases, 27 bases remained unmatched. CDR1 and CDR2 from the germline V gene are WNHNN and SYGVQD (reference sequence). CDR3 loop: CASRRKRNRSSGDRLGETQYF. The CDR3, as DNA: TGCGCCAGCAGACGAAAACGAAATAGGTCTAGCGGGGATCGGCTCGGAGAGACCCAGTACTTC.

The CDR3 region is CASSSVAGFNNEQFF. The CDR3 nucleotides are TGTGCCAGCAGCTCCGTAGCAGGCTTTAACAATGAGCAGTTCTTC. The V gene is TRBV7-3, the J gene TRBJ2-1; no definite D call. This CDR3 spans 15 amino acids. Germline V lookup: CDR1 SGHTA, CDR2 FQGTGA. The V gene lost 4 bases and the J gene lost 5 bases, with 15 bases spanning the gap.

CDR3 region: CSVAPTGRNQPQHF. In DNA, the CDR3 is TGCAGCGTTGCACCCACCGGGCGCAATCAGCCCCAGCATTTT. The V and J genes are TRBV29-1 and TRBJ1-5; D ambiguous. The CDR3 length is 14 residues. Per germline, CDR1 SQVTM and CDR2 ANQGSEA. Trimming removed 4 bases from V and 2 bases from J, with 12 bases in between.

V gene TRBV27 combines with J gene TRBJ2-1; 10 bases align to TRBD2. Germline CDR1 is MNHEY and CDR2 is SMNVEV (reference sequence). The J segment lost 6 bases and the V segment lost 1 base, leaving 6 bases of the junction unmatched. This CDR3 comprises 16 residues. The CDR3 spells CASSLWLAGETNEQFF. The CDR3 coding sequence is TGTGCCAGCAGTTTATGGCTAGCGGGAGAAACCAATGAGCAGTTCTTC.

J is TRBJ2-5 and V is TRBV29-1, with D possibly matching TRBD2 (7 bases). Between the trimmed V and J ends, which lost 1 base and 5 bases, there was a span of 17 bases. CDR3 length equals 15 residues. Germline CDR1 and CDR2: SQVTM and ANQGSEA. The chain's CDR3 is CSVEGRGGGIETQYF. CDR3 DNA: TGCAGCGTTGAAGGGCGGGGAGGGGGTATCGAGACCCAGTACTTC.

This chain's CDR3 is CASSILQGVSNQPQHF. CDR3 nucleotide sequence: TGTGCCAGTAGTATCTTACAGGGGGTTAGCAATCAGCCCCAGCATTTT. The V and J genes are TRBV19 and TRBJ1-5; 8 bases agree with TRBD1. Germline CDR1 LNHDA, CDR2 SQIVND (reference sequence). V lost 3 bases and J lost 0; bases outside the gene matches: 4. This CDR3 comprises 16 residues.

This clone was recorded once. This rearrangement joins TRBV11-3 to TRBJ2-3, with D unclear. CDR3 length equals 15 residues. With 1 base removed from V and 0 bases from J, the gap between germline ends came to 8 bases. The germline V gene encodes CDR1 SGHNT and CDR2 YENEEA. The CDR3 DNA follows: TGTGCCAGCAGCTTAGGGTTCGAGAGCACAGATACGCAGTATTTT. Protein product: CASSLGFESTDTQYF.

J is TRBJ2-3 and V is TRBV28; D not certain. From germline, CDR1 is MDHEN and CDR2 SYDVKM. V was cut by 7 bases and J by 8 bases, with 10 bases left in between. CDR3 length: 11 residues. This chain's CDR3 is CASIGRGTQYF. Written as DNA, the CDR3 is TGTGCCAGCATCGGCCGCGGTACGCAGTATTTT.

The chain has TRBV29-1 and TRBJ2-1; D gene uncertain. The CDR3 length is 16 residues. Trimming stripped 1 base from V and 0 bases from J, with 13 bases between. Germline-derived CDR1 and CDR2 are SQVTM and ANQGSEA. CDR3 residues: CSVEGQLAVSYNEQFF. CDR3 DNA sequence: TGCAGCGTTGAAGGTCAGCTCGCGGTCTCCTACAATGAGCAGTTCTTC.

The genes are TRBV5-4 and TRBJ2-1, with D perhaps assigned TRBD1 or TRBD2 (5 bases each). Germline lookup yields CDR1 SGHNT and CDR2 YYREEE (reference sequence). V lost 4 bases and J 7 bases, leaving 21 bases between the germline ends. There are 16 residues in the CDR3. In nucleotides, the CDR3 is TGTGCCAGCAGCCCCGGGGCGCCAGGTGACGTAAATGAGCAGTTCTTC. Encoded protein: CASSPGAPGDVNEQFF.

The V gene is TRBV6-1, the J gene TRBJ2-5; no reliable D call. There are 13 residues in the CDR3. Between the trimmed V and J ends, which lost 6 bases and 2 bases, there was a span of 10 bases. Germline CDR1 and CDR2: MNHNS and SASEGT. CDR3 coding DNA: TGTGCCAGCAGCGGAGACGGACAAGAGACCCAGTACTTC. This sequence encodes CASSGDGQETQYF.

This chain joins TRBV7-3 and TRBJ2-7, with 9 bases that match TRBD1. The CDR3 sequence is 15 residues long. After removal of 6 bases from V and 3 bases from J, the junction contained 9 bases not matched to a gene. Germline CDR1 and CDR2: SGHTA and FQGTGA. This CDR3 is CASRVSGTGLYEQYF. In DNA, the CDR3 is TGTGCCAGCAGGGTATCCGGGACAGGGCTCTACGAGCAGTACTTC. Full variable domain (rest looked up from reference TRBV7-3 and TRBJ2-7): GAGVSQTPSNKVTEKGKYVELRCDPISGHTALYWYRQSLGQGPEFLIYFQGTGAADDSGLPNDRFFAVRPEGSVSTLKIQRTERGDSAVYLCASRVSGTGLYEQYFGPGTRLTVT.

As concerns this clone: This CDR3 is also generated by other DNA sequences in the sample. The chain couples TRBV5-1 to TRBJ2-1, with TRBD2 matching 12 bases. Germline-derived CDR1 and CDR2 are SGHRS and YFSETQ. The CDR3 is made up of 16 amino acids. V lost 0 bases to trimming and J lost 3 bases; unmatched junction nucleotides: 1. The CDR3 region has the DNA TGCGCCAGCAGCTTGGGACTAGCGGGAGACTACAATGAGCAGTTCTTC. Protein product: CASSLGLAGDYNEQFF.

CDR3 in amino acids: CASSLDPAETQYF. Here the CDR3 DNA reads TGTGCCAGCAGCTTAGACCCGGCTGAGACCCAGTACTTC. V and J are TRBV11-2 and TRBJ2-5, with D uncertain. CDR3 length: 13 residues. Per the germline V gene, CDR1 is SGHAT and CDR2 is FQNNGV. Between the trimmed V and J ends, which lost 0 bases and 5 bases, there was a span of 7 bases.

V gene TRBV18 combines with J gene TRBJ1-1, with no clear D. This CDR3 is 14 amino acids long. V lost 3 bases and J lost 5, with 13 bases in between. From germline, CDR1 is KGHSH and CDR2 LQKENI. CDR3 in amino acids: CASSPRSVGTEAFF. CDR3 sequence (DNA): TGTGCCAGCTCACCGCGTTCTGTGGGGACTGAAGCTTTCTTT.

The rearrangement uses TRBV9 and TRBJ1-2; 9 nucleotides agree with TRBD1. Germline values: CDR1 SGDLS, CDR2 YYNGEE. This CDR3 comprises 13 residues. V was clipped by 3 bases and J by 8 bases; unmatched bases: 5. The CDR3 loop reads CASSDRQGVGYTF. The CDR3 nucleotides read TGTGCCAGCAGCGACCGACAGGGGGTCGGCTACACCTTC.

V is TRBV6-6 and J is TRBJ2-2; 9 bases are shared with TRBD2. The J segment lost 4 bases and the V segment lost 7 bases, leaving 7 bases of the junction unmatched. Germline assignment: CDR1 MNHNY and CDR2 SVGAGI (reference sequence). This CDR3 contains 15 residues. The CDR3, as DNA: TGTGCCAGCATTAGCGGGAGAGGCAGCACCGGGGAGCTGTTTTTT. Amino acids: CASISGRGSTGELFF.

The chain employs TRBV4-2 and TRBJ1-6; D is ambiguous. Trimming removed 1 base from V and 5 bases from J, with 9 bases in between. This CDR3 is built from 15 residues. The V gene's germline CDR1 is LGHNA and CDR2 YNFKEQ. The CDR3 loop reads CASSQVNYHNSPLHF. The DNA for the CDR3 is TGTGCCAGCAGCCAAGTTAACTATCATAATTCACCCCTCCACTTT.

Written as DNA, the CDR3 is TGCGCCAGCAGTTCCCCGTCTGGCTCCTACGAGCAGTACTTC. Translation gives CASSSPSGSYEQYF. This rearrangement joins TRBV4-1 to TRBJ2-7; D is uncertain. V was cut by 6 bases and J by 0 bases, with 12 bases left in between. CDR1 MGHRA and CDR2 YSYEKL come from the germline V gene. This CDR3 contains 14 residues.